Listed here is a single TCR beta chain. Its cognate antigen is unknown. The data are from a study of radiation and T cells in renal cell carcinoma. Study-level background: Nephrectomy followed 15 Gy stereotactic body radiation by 4 weeks. Findings and caveats of the study: From baseline, blood top tumor clonotypes peaked at 2 weeks post-radiation.

Trimming shortened V by 6 bases and J by 4 bases, and 16 bases separated the two germline ends. CDR1 is SEHNR and CDR2 is FQNEAQ in the germline V gene (reference sequence). The CDR3 spans 15 residues. Time point defined: blood 2 weeks post-SBRT. Regarding treatment: 15 Gy SBRT to primary tumor, nephrectomy 4 weeks later. Blood was sampled at baseline, 2 weeks and 4 weeks after SBRT. The table came from immunoSEQ multiplex PCR; TCRdb's copy has only in-frame clones and leaves some out. The sample has tens of thousands of clones, around 78% seen once; the top ten hold roughly 7%. The J gene is TRBJ1-3, the V gene TRBV7-9; D is unresolved. The sequence came from a man in his sixties with renal cell carcinoma. Specimen: blood, collected from a patient whose treatment included radiotherapy and nephrectomy. The DNA for the CDR3 is TGTGCCAGCAGGGCTCCACCGCGGTTGGGAAACACCATATATTTT. It codes for CASRAPPRLGNTIYF.